One and the same sample provided the 20 T cell receptor beta chains below, sequenced in a study of radiotherapy plus CTLA-4 blockade in lung cancer. Sequencing used immunoSEQ multiplex PCR; TCRdb keeps in-frame clones, though not all of them. The sample lists about 98,000 clones, 75% to 90% occurring once. Source: peripheral blood, taken from a patient treated with radiotherapy plus ipilimumab. Receptors were obtained from a human donor with non-small cell lung cancer who had a partial response to radiotherapy plus ipilimumab.

The chain joins TRBV4-1 to TRBJ2-7; 8 bases map to TRBD1. The CDR3 spans 15 residues. CDR1 MGHRA and CDR2 YSYEKL come from the germline V gene. Germline trimming cut 4 bases from V and 2 bases from J; bases unmatched to any gene: 7. The CDR3 reads CASSLRTGPTYEQYF. The CDR3 DNA is TGCGCCAGCAGCCTCCGGACAGGGCCTACCTACGAGCAGTACTTC.

The chain carries TRBV6-4 and TRBJ2-2; a weak D match, TRBD2 (5 bases). The CDR3 totals 14 residues. Per the germline V gene, CDR1 is MRHNA and CDR2 is SNTAGT. Trimming pared 4 bases from V and 1 base from J, leaving 7 bases between. CDR3 nucleotides: TGTGCCAGCAGTGTTGAGGGGAACACCGGGGAGCTGTTTTTT. Its translation: CASSVEGNTGELFF.

The J gene is TRBJ2-5, the V gene TRBV6-6; 9 bases are shared with TRBD1. CDR3 size: 14 residues. Germline V gene sequence: CDR1 MNHNY, CDR2 SVGAGI (reference sequence). Trimming took 6 bases from V and 5 from J; bases not matched to a gene: 7. As DNA, the CDR3 is TGTGCCAGCAGCTCGGGACAGGGCGGGGAGACCCAGTACTTC. Translating gives CASSSGQGGETQYF.

V gene TRBV28 combines with J gene TRBJ2-4; perhaps TRBD1 as D (5 bases). The CDR3 spans 13 residues. Trimming shortened V by 4 bases and J by 2 bases, and 6 bases separated the two germline ends. Germline assignment: CDR1 MDHEN and CDR2 SYDVKM. Written as DNA, the CDR3 is TGTGCCAGCAGTTCAGGGTCCAAAAACATTCAGTACTTC. It translates to CASSSGSKNIQYF.

In its sample, this clone was seen once. This chain links TRBV5-1 with TRBJ1-2; 8 positions agree with TRBD1. The germline V gene encodes CDR1 SGHRS and CDR2 YFSETQ. Trimming took 1 base from V and 3 from J; bases not matched to a gene: 5. This CDR3 spans 15 amino acids. The CDR3 DNA sequence: TGCGCCAGCAGCTTGAATACAGGGGGACACTATGGCTACACCTTC. Its protein is CASSLNTGGHYGYTF.

A single count supports this clone. The V and J genes are TRBV28 and TRBJ1-4; the D is unclear. Germline CDR1 reads MDHEN; CDR2 reads SYDVKM. CDR3 length equals 14 residues. V gave up 6 bases and J gave up 3 bases, with 11 bases separating them. The CDR3 spells CASSVPGSNEKLFF. CDR3 DNA sequence: TGTGCCAGCAGCGTACCGGGATCTAATGAAAAACTGTTTTTT.

This clone occurred a few times. The CDR3 region is CASSLRVLTEQYF. DNA of the CDR3: TGTGCCAGTAGCCTCAGGGTATTGACCGAGCAGTACTTC. The chain carries TRBV19 and TRBJ2-7; a weak D match, TRBD1 (5 bases). Looked up from germline, CDR1 is LNHDA and CDR2 is SQIVND (reference sequence). The CDR3 loop spans 13 amino acids. With 6 bases removed from V and 6 bases from J, the gap between germline ends came to 15 bases. Combining the CDR3 with reference TRBV19 and TRBJ2-7 gives the whole variable domain DGGITQSPKYLFRKEGQNVTLSCEQNLNHDAMYWYRQDPGQGLRLIYYSQIVNDFQKGDIAEGYSVSREKKESFPLTVTSAQKNPTAFYLCASSLRVLTEQYFGPGTRLTVT.

The rearrangement joins TRBV7-2 to TRBJ1-1, with 9 bases fitting TRBD1. Trimming cost V 7 bases and J 4 bases; bases outside gene matches: 7. CDR1 is SGHTA and CDR2 is FQGNSA in the germline V gene. This CDR3 is 14 amino acids long. Here the CDR3 reads CASTLQGAFTEAFF. CDR3 in DNA: TGTGCCAGCACCCTACAGGGGGCCTTCACTGAAGCTTTCTTT.

The rearrangement uses TRBV7-3 and TRBJ2-7; D might be TRBD1 (7 bases). This CDR3 is built from 13 residues. Trimming stripped 5 bases from V and 1 base from J, with 9 bases between. Germline V lookup: CDR1 SGHTA, CDR2 FQGTGA. DNA for the CDR3: TGTGCCAGCAGCCCAGGGGGGTCCTACGAGCAGTACTTC. Encoded protein: CASSPGGSYEQYF.

This clone was counted once. V is TRBV2 and J is TRBJ1-2, with D perhaps TRBD1 (5 bases). Trimming shortened V by 6 bases and J by 1 base, and 12 bases separated the two germline ends. CDR1 SNHLY and CDR2 FYNNEI come from the germline V gene. The CDR3 length is 14 residues. CDR3 residues: CASRWGGDNYGYTF. The CDR3 nucleotides read TGTGCCAGCAGGTGGGGGGGGGATAACTATGGCTACACCTTC.

To note about this clone: A junction end diverges from the germline sequence, so it may reflect a read error. V is TRBV6-5 and J is TRBJ2-2; D is unresolved. The germline gives CDR1 MNHEY, CDR2 SVGAGI. The CDR3 is 14 amino acids. The CDR3 protein is CASSYPANTGELFF. The CDR3 nucleotides read TGTGCCAGCAGTTACCCCGCGAATACCGGGGAGCTGTTTTTT.

The rearrangement joins TRBV28 to TRBJ2-1; D might be TRBD1 (6 bases). V lost 6 bases to trimming and J lost 0 bases, with 15 bases between them. The CDR3 is made up of 16 amino acids. Germline V gene data show CDR1 as MDHEN and CDR2 as SYDVKM. The CDR3 DNA reads as TGTGCCAGCAGATCAAAAACAGGGTCCTCCTACAATGAGCAGTTCTTC. Amino acid sequence: CASRSKTGSSYNEQFF.

This sequence joins TRBV5-1 and TRBJ2-1; 9 nucleotides match TRBD2. This CDR3 region has 14 residues. The J segment lost 9 bases and the V segment lost 7 bases, leaving 11 bases of the junction unmatched. The V gene's germline CDR1 is SGHRS and CDR2 YFSETQ. The CDR3 is CASGLAGGPAEQFF. CDR3 nucleotide sequence: TGCGCCAGCGGGCTGGCGGGAGGGCCCGCTGAGCAGTTCTTC.

The chain combines TRBV21-1 with TRBJ2-7; the table's D call, TRBD2, has no DNA check behind it. TRBV21-1 is deemed a pseudogene. The CDR3 is made up of 16 amino acids. CDR3 region: CASSPPLGRGAYEQYF. The DNA for the CDR3 is TGTGCCAGCAGCCCCCCCCTGGGTCGGGGAGCCTACGAGCAGTACTTC.

V is TRBV10-3 and J is TRBJ1-4; tentatively, D is TRBD1 (6 bases). The CDR3 sequence is 14 residues long. Germline V CDR1 and CDR2: ENHRY, SYGVKD. Trimming removed 6 bases at V and 8 bases at J, with 16 bases between. CDR3 loop: CAIRGDTTAEKLFF. The CDR3 bases are TGTGCCATCAGGGGGGACACTACCGCGGAAAAACTGTTTTTT.

The V gene is TRBV4-2, the J gene TRBJ2-3, with TRBD2 as a possible D gene (5 bases). V was shortened by 4 bases and J by 4 bases, with 15 bases between the two germline ends. CDR3 size: 15 residues. CDR1 is LGHNA, CDR2 YNFKEQ, per germline. The CDR3 nucleotides read TGTGCCAGCAGCCCCAGGACTTTTGGGGCAGATACGCAGTATTTT. Its translation: CASSPRTFGADTQYF.

This sequence joins TRBV18 and TRBJ2-1; 11 bases fit TRBD2. CDR1 and CDR2 (germline): KGHSH, LQKENI. The CDR3 runs 14 residues. With 6 bases clipped from V and 9 bases from J, the junction kept 7 bases outside the gene matches. The CDR3 DNA follows: TGTGCCAGCTCCCGTGGGACTAGCGGTAGTGAGCAGTTCTTC. This translates into CASSRGTSGSEQFF.

On this clone itself: Other DNA sequences in the same sample also yield this CDR3. The V call is TRBV10-3, the J call TRBJ2-7, with TRBD1 matching 9 bases. Losses at the gene ends were 5 bases for V and 4 bases for J; bases not matched to a gene: 3. This CDR3 has 13 residues. CDR1 and CDR2 from the germline V gene are ENHRY and SYGVKD. CDR3 region: CAISRDREYEQYF. Here the CDR3 DNA reads TGTGCCATCAGTCGGGACAGGGAGTACGAGCAGTACTTC.

The chain couples TRBV19 to TRBJ1-1; D is uncertain. Germline V CDR1 and CDR2: LNHDA, SQIVND (reference sequence). Trimming took off 7 bases at V and 4 bases at J, with 13 bases between the two ends. This CDR3 comprises 13 residues. DNA for the CDR3: TGTGCCAGTACCCGATCCAGGTTCACTGAAGCTTTCTTT. The encoded protein is CASTRSRFTEAFF. Filled out from reference TRBV19 and TRBJ1-1, the complete variable domain reads DGGITQSPKYLFRKEGQNVTLSCEQNLNHDAMYWYRQDPGQGLRLIYYSQIVNDFQKGDIAEGYSVSREKKESFPLTVTSAQKNPTAFYLCASTRSRFTEAFFGQGTRLTVV.

This clone was counted a single time. J is TRBJ2-1 and V is TRBV5-1; tentative D call: TRBD2 (6 bases). There are 14 residues in the CDR3. Germline V gene sequence: CDR1 SGHRS, CDR2 YFSETQ. Trimming left V 3 bases short and J 5 bases short, with 12 bases between. CDR3 nucleotide sequence: TGCGCCAGCAGCTCGGGACTGCTTAACAATGAGCAGTTCTTC. It specifies CASSSGLLNNEQFF.